What follows is one TCR beta chain and its context. The sample originates from a study of CD8 T cells in Susac syndrome. V was pared by 0 bases and J by 4 bases, with 5 bases of the junction left unmatched. There are 15 residues in the CDR3. CDR1 MGHRA and CDR2 YSYEKL come from the germline V gene. RNA totalling about 0.5 to 1 ug underwent reverse transcription with random hexamers. TCR beta CDR3 was amplified by immunoSEQ multiplex PCR. This amplification extended across 54 Vbeta and 13 Jbeta segments. TCRdb re-analysed the immunoSEQ multiplex PCR reads in MiXCR, keeping a single row per CDR3 protein. This table has a few hundred thousand distinct CDR3 sequences, 95% appearing once.

The material sequenced was CD4+ T cells from PBMCs. V gene TRBV4-1 combines with J gene TRBJ2-5, with 7 bases that match TRBD2. This receptor was obtained from a human donor with multiple sclerosis. For the CDR3, the DNA is TGCGCCAGCAGCCAAGATAGGGCGGGGGTAGAGACCCAGTACTTC. Translation: CASSQDRAGVETQYF.